This TCR beta chain was sequenced for a study of CD8 T cells in ankylosing spondylitis (dated by TCRdb to between 2016 and 2019). Concerning the study at large: The study profiled T cell receptor beta repertoires in healthy donors and ankylosing spondylitis patients to find disease-linked TCR variants. In total, the full study cohort was made up of nearly 110 healthy donors and more than 20 ankylosing spondylitis patients. Peripheral blood samples were taken, and synovial fluid was additionally collected from ankylosing spondylitis patients.

Study-wide findings and limitations: Some of the motif variants had been reported before in the synovial fluid and blood of reactive arthritis patients, a finding that suggests common disease-initiation mechanisms. The disease-linked clones showed a CD8+ phenotype and occurred at relatively low frequencies in peripheral blood. The disease-linked clones were reported as significantly enriched in matched synovial fluid samples from ankylosing spondylitis patients. Blood from ankylosing spondylitis patients appeared to be characterized by a TCR beta motif made up of under ten highly homologous amino acid variants.

As regards this clonotype: No cognate antigen has been identified for it. Base qualities were left out, and no much larger clone turns up one base away.

The sequencer listed for this sample is Illumina HiSeq 2500. Quantitative 5'-RACE with molecular barcodes was the method used to prepare the TCR beta libraries. The paper's processing steps were these. To identify disease-linked TCR variants, a new computational method was used, one built on a probabilistic model of VDJ rearrangement. Using fastp at Q25 and MiXCR, TCRdb reprocessed the public reads and kept productive beta chains. CDR3 protein sequences are deduplicated, and each keeps its most common genes and DNA. The V and J calls reflect TCRdb's pipeline rather than the authors' work. The sample contains tens of thousands of distinct CDR3 sequences, 30% of them found a single time. The ten most abundant clones make up about 41% of the sample. Synovial fluid samples were matched to blood samples from the same ankylosing spondylitis patients. Sample: synovial fluid, either unsorted or a sorted T cell fraction (not recorded which). This clonotype was obtained from a male donor with ankylosing spondylitis.

CDR3 protein: CATQRGAGELFF. The DNA reads TGTGCCACCCAGAGGGGGGCGGGGGAGCTGTTTTTT. Recombination connected TRBV6-1 to TRBJ2-2; the D match is possibly TRBD1 or TRBD2, with 6 bases aligned in each. The junction carries 14 bases between V and J, which are trimmed by 10 bases and 8 bases respectively. Via the germline V gene, CDR1 is MNHNS and CDR2 SASEGT. The CDR3, from cysteine to phenylalanine, totals 12 residues. The retained sequence is limited to the CDR3, 36 bases, with the frame set at the first base.